One and the same sample provided the 30 T cell receptor beta chains below, sequenced in a study of blood T cell repertoires in COVID-19. The table came from immunoSEQ multiplex PCR; TCRdb's copy has only in-frame clones and leaves some out. There are 300,000 to 400,000 clones in the sample; 88% occur only once, and roughly 4% lies in the top ten. Source material: peripheral blood. The receptor source for this set is a woman in her fifties or sixties with active or convalescent COVID-19.

This sequence joins TRBV7-9 and TRBJ2-5, with 7 bases that match TRBD2. Losses at the gene ends were 2 bases for V and 2 bases for J; bases not matched to a gene: 5. CDR1 and CDR2 (germline): SEHNR, FQNEAQ (reference sequence). The CDR3 consists of 15 residues. The CDR3 bases are TGTGCCAGCAGCTTAAGCGGGGCATATCAAGAGACCCAGTACTTC. Translation: CASSLSGAYQETQYF.

The chain has TRBV11-2 and TRBJ2-5; D call uncertain. V was cut by 2 bases and J by 3 bases, with 7 bases left in between. There are 13 residues in the CDR3. The germline V gene has CDR1 SGHAT and CDR2 FQNNGV. The CDR3 protein is CASSLIREETQYF. The CDR3 coding sequence is TGTGCCAGCAGCTTAATTCGCGAAGAGACCCAGTACTTC.

This chain uses TRBV27 with TRBJ2-7; the match to TRBD2 covers 12 bases. J was trimmed by 4 bases and V by 0 bases; bases with no gene match: 4. This CDR3 contains 16 residues. Germline assignment: CDR1 MNHEY and CDR2 SMNVEV (reference sequence). CDR3 sequence: CASSLSTSGRLYEQYF. CDR3 DNA sequence: TGTGCCAGCAGTTTATCCACTAGCGGGAGGCTATACGAGCAGTACTTC.

The chain links TRBV7-3 to TRBJ2-5; D is unresolved. V was shortened by 7 bases and J by 2 bases, with 14 bases between the two germline ends. The CDR3 is 14 residues long. Per the germline V gene, CDR1 is SGHTA and CDR2 is FQGTGA. In DNA, the CDR3 is TGTGCCAGCACCCCTCGTTGGGCACAAGAGACCCAGTACTTC. This codes for CASTPRWAQETQYF.

In nucleotides, the CDR3 is TGTGCCATCAGTGAGTCGAGGAGGGACAGGGGGGACACCGGGGAGCTGTTTTTT. Residues: CAISESRRDRGDTGELFF. The genes are TRBV10-3 and TRBJ2-2, with 11 bases lining up with TRBD1. The CDR3 is made up of 18 amino acids. CDR1 and CDR2 from the germline V gene are ENHRY and SYGVKD. V was pared by 0 bases and J by 3 bases, with 6 bases of the junction left unmatched.

The rearrangement links TRBV4-1 to TRBJ1-1, with D tentatively TRBD1 (6 bases). The CDR3 runs to 13 residues. In germline, CDR1 is MGHRA, CDR2 YSYEKL. V lost 6 bases and J 4 bases, leaving 12 bases between the germline ends. The CDR3 region has the DNA TGCGCCAGCAGTACTACAGGGCGCACTGAAGCTTTCTTT. Its translation is CASSTTGRTEAFF.

In this sample, this clone turned up once. This chain uses TRBV19 with TRBJ1-3; 11 nucleotides agree with TRBD1. CDR1 is LNHDA, CDR2 SQIVND, per germline (reference sequence). Losses at the gene ends were 4 bases for V and 2 bases for J; bases not matched to a gene: 7. This CDR3 comprises 17 residues. The CDR3 coding sequence is TGTGCCAGTAGTACATCCACGGACAGGGGGCCTGGAAACACCATATATTTT. Translated: CASSTSTDRGPGNTIYF.

Here the CDR3 reads CASSQEPSTEAFF. DNA for the CDR3: TGTGCCAGCAGTCAGGAACCCTCCACTGAAGCTTTCTTT. This chain uses TRBV12-3 or TRBV12-4 with TRBJ1-1; D not certain. CDR3 size: 13 residues. Trimming took 5 bases from V and 4 from J, leaving 11 bases between them.

Notes on this clone: The same CDR3 is also encoded by other DNA sequences in this sample. The gene calls are TRBV6-5 and TRBJ1-1; D may be TRBD1 (6 bases). V dropped 7 bases and J dropped 4 bases, with 13 bases sitting between them. This CDR3 is 13 amino acids long. The V gene's germline CDR1 is MNHEY and CDR2 SVGAGI. The CDR3 loop reads CASTLGGATEAFF. The CDR3 bases are TGTGCCAGCACTCTAGGGGGGGCCACTGAAGCTTTCTTT.

The chain recombines TRBV6-2 or TRBV6-3 with TRBJ2-3, with 8 positions matching TRBD2. Germline V gene lookup returns CDR1 MNHEY and CDR2 SVGEGT. The CDR3 sequence is 16 residues long. The V and J ends lost 5 bases and 0 bases, in that order; junction bases with no gene match: 7. This CDR3 is CASSKGTRSSTDTQYF. The CDR3 region has the DNA TGTGCCAGCAGTAAGGGGACTAGATCTAGCACAGATACGCAGTATTTT.

The V call is TRBV9, the J call TRBJ1-3; 7 nucleotides agree with TRBD1. This CDR3 is 14 amino acids long. CDR1 is SGDLS and CDR2 is YYNGEE in the germline V gene. Trimming cost V 4 bases and J 2 bases; bases outside gene matches: 3. Here the CDR3 DNA reads TGTGCCAGCAGCTTTGGGACAGCTGGAAACACCATATATTTT. This codes for CASSFGTAGNTIYF.

The rearrangement joins TRBV10-3 to TRBJ1-5, with D perhaps matching TRBD1 (5 bases). Trimming took off 2 bases at V and 4 bases at J, with 12 bases between the two ends. The CDR3 consists of 15 residues. Germline CDR1 reads ENHRY; CDR2 reads SYGVKD. The CDR3 DNA follows: TGTGCCATCAGTGAGGGTGGGACTGGAAATCAGCCCCAGCATTTT. This codes for CAISEGGTGNQPQHF.

This clone was seen just once. The rearrangement uses TRBV6-1 and TRBJ1-2, with 10 bases aligning to TRBD1. Trimming at V came to 4 bases and at J to 2 bases, leaving 7 bases not matched to a gene. CDR1 and CDR2 (germline): MNHNS, SASEGT. This CDR3 is built from 16 residues. CDR3 coding DNA: TGTGCCAGCAGTGGGACAGGGGGATCTGCGAACTATGGCTACACCTTC. Protein: CASSGTGGSANYGYTF.

The chain employs TRBV19 and TRBJ1-1; TRBD1 aligns across 9 bases. V lost 5 bases and J lost 7; bases outside the gene matches: 11. CDR3 length: 15 amino acids. Germline-derived CDR1 and CDR2 are LNHDA and SQIVND (reference sequence). CDR3 in amino acids: CASSHWRTGEFEAFF. In DNA, the CDR3 is TGTGCCAGTAGTCACTGGAGGACAGGGGAGTTTGAAGCTTTCTTT.

The rearrangement joins TRBV27 to TRBJ2-1, with D possibly being TRBD2 (5 bases). The germline gives CDR1 MNHEY, CDR2 SMNVEV (reference sequence). V was shortened by 3 bases and J by 2 bases, with 5 bases between the two germline ends. CDR3 size: 13 residues. The CDR3 loop reads CASSFGTYNEQFF. CDR3 nucleotide sequence: TGTGCCAGCAGTTTCGGGACCTACAATGAGCAGTTCTTC.

The chain couples TRBV6-2 or TRBV6-3 to TRBJ2-7, with TRBD2 matching over 12 bases. This CDR3 contains 17 residues. With 0 bases clipped from V and 4 bases from J, the junction kept 7 bases outside the gene matches. CDR1 is MNHEY, CDR2 SVGEGT, per germline. CDR3 residues: CASSYSSSGGAMYEQYF. DNA for the CDR3: TGTGCCAGCAGTTACTCGTCTAGCGGGGGGGCGATGTACGAGCAGTACTTC.

The rearrangement links TRBV30 to TRBJ2-7, with a possible D match to TRBD1 (5 bases). Germline CDR1 GTSNPN, CDR2 SVGIG (reference sequence). V lost 1 base to trimming and J lost 1 base, with 8 bases between them. CDR3 size: 13 residues. For the CDR3, the DNA is TGTGCCTGGAGTGGACAGCTTTCCTACGAGCAGTACTTC. It codes for CAWSGQLSYEQYF.

J is TRBJ2-7 and V is TRBV9; D is perhaps TRBD2 (5 bases). Deletions cut 5 bases from V and 6 bases from J, with 21 bases between. This CDR3 is built from 15 residues. Per germline, CDR1 SGDLS and CDR2 YYNGEE. The CDR3 loop is CASSPPGTFSSEQYF. CDR3 sequence (DNA): TGTGCCAGCAGTCCACCGGGAACCTTCAGCTCCGAGCAGTACTTC.

The rearrangement links TRBV5-6 to TRBJ2-1; 8 nucleotides line up with TRBD2. Trimming cost V 6 bases and J 6 bases; bases outside gene matches: 5. The length of the CDR3 is 13 residues. Germline CDR1 reads SGHDT; CDR2 reads YYEEEE. The CDR3 is CASTETSVNEQFF. CDR3 nucleotides: TGTGCCAGCACCGAGACTAGCGTCAATGAGCAGTTCTTC.

This clone was picked up one time. V is TRBV6-1 and J is TRBJ2-3; 7 bases agree with TRBD2. CDR1 is MNHNS, CDR2 SASEGT, per germline. Trimming removed 4 bases from V and 6 bases from J; junction bases left unmatched: 19. The CDR3 is 18 amino acids. The CDR3 DNA reads TGTGCCAGCAGTGCCCGTTATGAGCGGCATATGGGGGGGGATACGCAGTATTTT. Translation: CASSARYERHMGGDTQYF.

This clone has a single count. The CDR3 here is CASSHRVCLFF. As DNA, the CDR3 is TGTGCCAGCAGCCACAGGGTGTGCCTGTTTTTT. The chain has TRBV14 and TRBJ1-4, with D possibly TRBD1 on 5 matching bases. V lost 3 bases and J 14 bases, leaving 10 bases between the germline ends. The length of the CDR3 is 11 residues. Germline assignment: CDR1 SGHDN and CDR2 FVKESK.

The V call is TRBV13, the J call TRBJ2-7; maybe TRBD1 (6 bases). Germline values: CDR1 PRHDT, CDR2 FYEKMQ (reference sequence). V was clipped by 0 bases and J by 2 bases, with 11 bases between them. This CDR3 spans 15 amino acids. For the CDR3, the DNA is TGTGCCAGCAGCTTAGGCCAAAACAGGGCCTACGAGCAGTACTTC. It codes for CASSLGQNRAYEQYF.

The rearrangement uses TRBV3-1 (or the pseudogene TRBV3-2) and TRBJ1-1; perhaps TRBD1 as D (6 bases). The germline V and J ends were trimmed by 7 bases and 5 bases, with 14 bases remaining between them. The germline gives CDR1 LGHDT, CDR2 YNNKEL (reference sequence). The CDR3 covers 13 residues. Here the CDR3 reads CASNYRVGTEAFF. The DNA of the CDR3 is TGTGCCAGCAACTACAGGGTAGGGACTGAAGCTTTCTTT.

The chain links TRBV9 to TRBJ2-1; D not resolved. Germline CDR1 and CDR2: SGDLS and YYNGEE. V was cut by 6 bases and J by 10 bases, with 14 bases left in between. This CDR3 is 12 amino acids long. Here the CDR3 reads CASNSPKEEQFF. CDR3 DNA sequence: TGTGCCAGCAACTCACCTAAGGAGGAGCAGTTCTTC.

The chain has TRBV18 and TRBJ2-5; 7 bases align to TRBD2. Looked up from germline, CDR1 is KGHSH and CDR2 is LQKENI. The CDR3 consists of 20 residues. V dropped 0 bases and J dropped 5; count of bases not matched to a gene: 21. The CDR3 loop is CASSPPGGEKGSRPWETQYF. CDR3 coding DNA: TGTGCCAGCTCACCACCGGGAGGGGAGAAGGGCTCAAGGCCGTGGGAGACCCAGTACTTC.

The J gene is TRBJ1-2, the V gene TRBV6-5, with D possibly being TRBD1 (6 bases). Trimming cost V 2 bases and J 5 bases, with 18 bases left between them. Looked up from germline, CDR1 is MNHEY and CDR2 is SVGAGI. The CDR3 contains 16 residues. This CDR3 is CASSYVGGAPVYGYTF. The CDR3 coding sequence is TGTGCCAGCAGTTACGTTGGGGGCGCGCCGGTGTATGGCTACACCTTC.

In nucleotides, the CDR3 is TGTGCCAGTTTTGCGGTCTACAATGAGCAGTTCTTC. Translation: CASFAVYNEQFF. V is TRBV2 and J is TRBJ2-1; D not certain. The V gene lost 9 bases and the J gene lost 3 bases, with 9 bases spanning the gap. There are 12 residues in the CDR3. CDR1 and CDR2 from the germline V gene are SNHLY and FYNNEI. The whole variable domain, filled in from reference TRBV2 and TRBJ2-1, reads EPEVTQTPSHQVTQMGQEVILRCVPISNHLYFYWYRQILGQKVEFLVSFYNNEISEKSEIFDDQFSVERPDGSNFTLKIRSTKLEDSAMYFCASFAVYNEQFFGPGTRLTVL.

This sequence joins TRBV6-5 and TRBJ1-4; a weak D match, TRBD1 (6 bases). This CDR3 contains 14 residues. Trimming cost V 2 bases and J 7 bases, with 11 bases left between them. Germline CDR1 is MNHEY and CDR2 is SVGAGI. The CDR3 spells CASSYNRVGEKLFF. CDR3 sequence (DNA): TGTGCCAGCAGTTACAACAGGGTGGGTGAAAAACTGTTTTTT.

This clone was recorded only once. The J gene is TRBJ2-1, the V gene TRBV20-1; 8 nucleotides agree with TRBD2. The CDR3 is made up of 14 amino acids. Germline V gene lookup returns CDR1 DFQATT and CDR2 SNEGSKA (reference sequence). With V trimmed by 3 bases and J by 3 bases, 4 bases remained unmatched. The CDR3 protein is CSASNSGDYNEQFF. CDR3 bases: TGCAGTGCTAGTAATAGCGGGGACTACAATGAGCAGTTCTTC.

This rearrangement joins TRBV7-9 to TRBJ1-5; no definite D call. Germline CDR1 reads SEHNR; CDR2 reads FQNEAQ (reference sequence). The CDR3 has 15 residues. The germline V and J ends were trimmed by 8 bases and 0 bases, with 14 bases remaining between them. CDR3 amino acids: CASPPIVPSNQPQHF. Here the CDR3 DNA reads TGTGCCAGCCCCCCCATAGTTCCTAGCAATCAGCCCCAGCATTTT. The complete variable domain, with remaining parts taken from reference TRBV7-9 and TRBJ1-5, reads DTGVSQNPRHKITKRGQNVTFRCDPISEHNRLYWYRQTLGQGPEFLTYFQNEAQLEKSRLLSDRFSAERPKGSFSTLEIQRTEQGDSAMYLCASPPIVPSNQPQHFGDGTRLSIL.